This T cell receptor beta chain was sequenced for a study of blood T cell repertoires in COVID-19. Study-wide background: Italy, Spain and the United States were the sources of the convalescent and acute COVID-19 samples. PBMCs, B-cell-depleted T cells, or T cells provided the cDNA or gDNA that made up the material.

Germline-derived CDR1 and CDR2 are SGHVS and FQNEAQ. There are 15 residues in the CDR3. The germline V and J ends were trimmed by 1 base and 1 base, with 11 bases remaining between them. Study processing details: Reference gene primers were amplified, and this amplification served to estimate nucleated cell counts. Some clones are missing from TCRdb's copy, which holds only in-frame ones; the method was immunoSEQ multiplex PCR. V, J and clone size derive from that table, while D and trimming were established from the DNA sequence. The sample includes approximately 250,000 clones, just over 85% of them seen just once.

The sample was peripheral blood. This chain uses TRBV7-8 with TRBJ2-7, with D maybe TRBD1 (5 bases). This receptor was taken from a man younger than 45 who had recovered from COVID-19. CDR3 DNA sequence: TGTGCCAGCAGCTTAGTCCCGCAGGGATCCTACGAGCAGTACTTC. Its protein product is CASSLVPQGSYEQYF.